This TCR beta chain was documented in a study of blood T cell repertoires in COVID-19. Using immunoSEQ multiplex PCR, the repertoire was profiled, and TCRdb retains in-frame clones only, with some absent. The sample lists some 6,600 clones; 70% to 90% were seen once. The germline V gene has CDR1 SGHVS and CDR2 FQNEAQ. Trimming took 1 base from V and 3 from J; bases not matched to a gene: 2. The CDR3 is 16 amino acids. This TCR derives from a human donor in a cohort sampled during active COVID-19. The donor label of this sample is uncertain. The chain combines TRBV7-8 with TRBJ2-7; 14 bases agree with TRBD2. Sequenced sample: peripheral blood. The CDR3 region is CASSLVGTSGGYEQYF. The CDR3 nucleotides read TGTGCCAGCAGCTTAGTGGGGACTAGCGGGGGCTACGAGCAGTACTTC.